A selection of T cell receptor beta chains follows, all from one sample in a study of cytomegalovirus exposure and HLA in healthy donors. Sequenced by immunoSEQ multiplex PCR; TCRdb stores in-frame clones only, minus some. This sample has 100,000 to 150,000 clones, with 60% to 75% found just once. Sequencing was carried out using PBMCs. These receptors were collected from a woman between 45 and 60 years old in good health and CMV-seropositive. Both conserved end residues are part of each CDR3. D genes are given only for firm matches. Part of the rows lack a size; the others show once, few, many or a class for expanded clones.

size,D,V,J,DNA,CDR3
.,.,TRBV9,TRBJ2-7,TGTGCCAGCAGCGTGTCCCCGGGTTCCTACGAGCAGTACTTC,CASSVSPGSYEQYF
.,.,TRBV6-5,TRBJ2-2,TGTGCCAGCAGTGAGCGGGCGGAGACCGGGGAGCTGTTTTTT,CASSERAETGELFF
.,TRBD1,TRBV7-7,TRBJ2-5,TGTGCCAGCAGCTTTGGACAGGGGATAGAGACCCAGTACTTC,CASSFGQGIETQYF
.,.,TRBV19,TRBJ2-3,TGTGCCAGTAGTGGAGGTCCCCCAGATACGCAGTATTTT,CASSGGPPDTQYF
.,TRBD2,TRBV9,TRBJ2-5,TGTGCCAGCAGCGTTCCCAGCGCGGGGGGAGAGACCCAGTACTTC,CASSVPSAGGETQYF
.,.,TRBV28,TRBJ2-6,TGTGCCAGCAGCTTGGACTACGTCCTGACTTTC,CASSLDYVLTF
.,.,TRBV20-1,TRBJ1-4,TGCAGTGCGGGAGGGGGGGAAAAACTGTTTTTT,CSAGGGEKLFF
few,.,TRBV29-1,TRBJ1-2,TGCAGCGTCCATATGGGCGGCTACACCTTC,CSVHMGGYTF
few,.,TRBV2,TRBJ1-4,TGTGCCAGCAGCGACAGCTTGAAGAAACTGTTTTTT,CASSDSLKKLFF
.,TRBD1,TRBV15,TRBJ1-2,TGTGCCACCAGCAGAGCAGATAGAGGACAGGGGGGAGGCTACACCTTC,CATSRADRGQGGGYTF
.,.,TRBV7-2,TRBJ2-1,TGTGCCAGCAGCTTAGACAGGGCCTACAATGAGCAGTTCTTC,CASSLDRAYNEQFF
.,.,TRBV6-1,TRBJ2-7,TGTGCCAGCAGTGCTTCCGGGACTTTCTACGAGCAGTACTTC,CASSASGTFYEQYF
once,TRBD2,TRBV9,TRBJ2-3,TGTGCCAGCAGCGTAGACCCCAGCGGGGGGGCCCATACGCAGTATTTT,CASSVDPSGGAHTQYF
.,TRBD1,TRBV6-7,TRBJ1-1,TGTGCCAGCAGTTACTACGACAGGGGCGGAAACACTGAAGCTTTCTTT,CASSYYDRGGNTEAFF
.,TRBD2,TRBV2,TRBJ2-6,TGTGCCAGCAGGGAGACTAGCGGGGCCTCTGGGGCCAACGTCCTGACTTTC,CASRETSGASGANVLTF
.,.,TRBV19,TRBJ1-2,TGTGCCAGTAGGTCACAGGGCGGATATGGCTACACCTTC,CASRSQGGYGYTF
few,.,TRBV5-6,TRBJ2-7,TGTGCCAGCACCCGGGACTCCTACGAGCAGTACTTC,CASTRDSYEQYF
.,.,TRBV5-1,TRBJ2-1,TGCGCCAGCAGCTTGCTAGGTTACCATGAGCAGTTCTTC,CASSLLGYHEQFF
once,TRBD1,TRBV7-9,TRBJ2-3,TGTGCCAGCAGCCTTCGACAGGGGGCAGATACGCAGTATTTT,CASSLRQGADTQYF
.,.,TRBV6-5,TRBJ2-6,TGTGCCAGCACCCGAGGGGGTGTGGGGGCCAACGTCCTGACTTTC,CASTRGGVGANVLTF